This T cell receptor beta chain was identified in a study of identical twins. V lost 3 bases, J lost 6 bases, and 10 bases stayed unmatched. This CDR3 is 17 amino acids long. Using its own MiXCR run on the 5' RACE reads, TCRdb lists one record per CDR3 protein. The sample has under 900,000 distinct CDR3 sequences, 10% to 15% seen once. This clonotype showed up just a few times. These data were also reused for a study on yellow fever vaccine responses in identical twins.

Sequencing used PBMCs. V and J are TRBV12-3 or TRBV12-4 and TRBJ1-6; 8 bases are a match to TRBD1. This TCR was sampled from a young woman in good health. CDR3 in amino acids: CASSFLTGALGNSPLHF. For the CDR3, the DNA is TGTGCCAGCAGTTTTTTGACAGGGGCTCTTGGTAATTCACCCCTCCACTTT.